Here is one TCR beta chain with its context. The antigen is unknown. V lost 7 bases, J lost 0 bases, and 13 bases lay in between. Germline-derived CDR1 and CDR2 are SQVTM and ANQGSEA. CDR3 length: 13 amino acids. These data originate in a study of cytomegalovirus exposure and HLA in healthy donors. Study-wide background: Most donors, 81% of approximately 400 genotyped, fell in the Caucasian-associated ancestry cluster. Study-wide results and limits: Cytomegalovirus-associated status was assigned to some 180 TCR beta chains. HLA allele associations emerged for under 20,000 TCR beta sequences in a later analysis, at 0.05 false discovery rate. A missense variant in DCLRE1C was later tied to TCR beta V- and J-gene trimming.

Vbeta (60) and Jbeta (13) primers were used in the PCR. Profiled with immunoSEQ multiplex PCR; TCRdb holds only in-frame clones, not every one. The sample has more than 90,000 clones, just under 70% seen once. V and J are TRBV29-1 and TRBJ2-7; tentatively, D is TRBD2 (6 bases). Source material: PBMCs. This sequence originates from a man aged 50 to 60 in good health and CMV-seronegative. The CDR3 is CSARWGDSYEQYF. The CDR3 nucleotides are TGCAGCGCCCGATGGGGGGACTCCTACGAGCAGTACTTC.